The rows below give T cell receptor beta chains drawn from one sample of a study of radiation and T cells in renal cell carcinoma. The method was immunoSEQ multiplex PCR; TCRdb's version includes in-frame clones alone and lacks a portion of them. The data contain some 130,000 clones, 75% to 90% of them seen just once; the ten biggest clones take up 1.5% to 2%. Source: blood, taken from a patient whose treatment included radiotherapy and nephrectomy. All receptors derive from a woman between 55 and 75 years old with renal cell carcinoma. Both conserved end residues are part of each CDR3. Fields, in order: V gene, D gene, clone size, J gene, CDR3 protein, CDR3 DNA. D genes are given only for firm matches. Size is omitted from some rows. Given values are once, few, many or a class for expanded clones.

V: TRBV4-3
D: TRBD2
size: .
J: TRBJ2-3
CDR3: CASSQVISGRAKGQYF
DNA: TGCGCCAGCAGCCAAGTGATTAGCGGGAGGGCCAAGGGGCAGTATTTT

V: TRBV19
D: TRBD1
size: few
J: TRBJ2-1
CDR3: CASSPPGGQGANEQFF
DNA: TGTGCCAGTAGCCCTCCTGGGGGACAGGGGGCCAATGAGCAGTTCTTC

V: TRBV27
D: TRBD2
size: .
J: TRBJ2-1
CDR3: CASSGLRTSGYNEQFF
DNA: TGTGCCAGCAGCGGGTTGCGAACTAGCGGCTACAATGAGCAGTTCTTC

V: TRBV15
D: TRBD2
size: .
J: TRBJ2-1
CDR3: CATSRDGRIAGDNEQFF
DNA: TGTGCCACCAGCAGAGATGGAAGAATAGCGGGAGACAATGAGCAGTTCTTC

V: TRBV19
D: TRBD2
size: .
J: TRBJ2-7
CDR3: CASRKSGRPYYEQYF
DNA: TGTGCCAGCAGGAAGAGCGGGAGGCCTTACTACGAGCAGTACTTC

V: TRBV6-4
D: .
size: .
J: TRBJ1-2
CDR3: CASSPNWAANYGYTF
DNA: TGTGCCAGCAGTCCCAATTGGGCAGCGAACTATGGCTACACCTTC

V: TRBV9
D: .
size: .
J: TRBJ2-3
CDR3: CASSALPRGASTDTQYF
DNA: TGTGCCAGCAGCGCCCTTCCTCGGGGGGCGAGCACAGATACGCAGTATTTT

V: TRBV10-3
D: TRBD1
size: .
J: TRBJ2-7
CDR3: CAIRGQGAYEQYF
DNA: TGTGCCATCAGGGGACAGGGGGCCTACGAGCAGTACTTC

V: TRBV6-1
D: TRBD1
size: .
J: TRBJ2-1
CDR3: CASSEGQGISYNEQFF
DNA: TGTGCCAGCAGTGAAGGACAGGGCATCTCCTACAATGAGCAGTTCTTC

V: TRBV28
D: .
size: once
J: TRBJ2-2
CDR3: CASSPLGVGVGELFF
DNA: TGTGCCAGCAGCCCACTAGGAGTGGGGGTGGGGGAGCTGTTTTTT

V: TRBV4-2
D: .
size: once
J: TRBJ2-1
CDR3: CASSQDRRPNKRFF
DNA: TGTGCCAGCAGCCAAGATCGAAGGCCCAACAAGCGGTTCTTC

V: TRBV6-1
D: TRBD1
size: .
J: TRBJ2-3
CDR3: CASNYRGNTDTQYF
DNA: TGTGCCAGCAACTACAGGGGCAACACAGATACGCAGTATTTT

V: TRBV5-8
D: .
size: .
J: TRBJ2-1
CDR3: CASSWRGYEQFF
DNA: TGTGCCAGCAGCTGGCGAGGCTATGAGCAGTTCTTC

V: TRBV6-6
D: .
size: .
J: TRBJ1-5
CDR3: CASSFWGGEGNQPQHF
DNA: TGTGCCAGCAGTTTTTGGGGGGGTGAAGGCAATCAGCCCCAGCATTTT

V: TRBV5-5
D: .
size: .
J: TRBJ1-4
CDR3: CASSPAGTPNEKLFF
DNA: TGTGCCAGCAGCCCGGCCGGGACCCCTAATGAAAAACTGTTTTTT

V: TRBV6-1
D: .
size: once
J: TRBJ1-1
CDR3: CASTVVRNTEAFF
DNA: TGTGCCAGCACAGTGGTGAGGAACACTGAAGCTTTCTTT

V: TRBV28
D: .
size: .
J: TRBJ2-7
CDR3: CASSHRAPVYEQYF
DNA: TGTGCCAGCAGCCATCGAGCTCCAGTCTACGAGCAGTACTTC

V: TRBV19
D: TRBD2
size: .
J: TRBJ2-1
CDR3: CASSMGGGTPNEQFF
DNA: TGTGCCAGTAGTATGGGCGGGGGAACACCCAATGAGCAGTTCTTC

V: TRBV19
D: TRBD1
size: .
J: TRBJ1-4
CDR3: CASSVRTGADNEKLFF
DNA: TGTGCCAGTAGTGTGCGGACAGGGGCCGATAATGAAAAACTGTTTTTT

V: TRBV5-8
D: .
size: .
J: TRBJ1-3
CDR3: CASSLGATSGNTIYF
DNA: TGTGCCAGCAGCTTGGGGGCCACCTCTGGAAACACCATATATTTT

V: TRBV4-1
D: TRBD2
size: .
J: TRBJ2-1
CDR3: CASSQGTSGSPPSYNEQFF
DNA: TGCGCCAGCAGCCAAGGGACTAGCGGGAGTCCCCCTTCCTACAATGAGCAGTTCTTC

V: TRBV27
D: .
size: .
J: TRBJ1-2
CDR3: CASSLRGNNYGYTF
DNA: TGTGCCAGCAGTTTAAGGGGGAACAACTATGGCTACACCTTC

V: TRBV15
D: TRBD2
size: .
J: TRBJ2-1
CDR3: CATSRGALSAGAHNEQFF
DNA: TGTGCCACCAGCAGAGGGGCTCTCTCAGCGGGGGCCCACAATGAGCAGTTCTTC

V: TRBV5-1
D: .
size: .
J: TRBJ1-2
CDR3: CASSLDGRGYTF
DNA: TGCGCCAGCAGCTTGGACGGTCGAGGCTACACCTTC

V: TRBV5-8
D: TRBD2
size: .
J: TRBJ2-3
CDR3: CASSLSGGPADTQYF
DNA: TGTGCCAGCAGCTTGTCGGGAGGGCCCGCAGATACGCAGTATTTT

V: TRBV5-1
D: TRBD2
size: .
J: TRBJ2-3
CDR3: CASSTGLAGGLSTDTQYF
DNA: TGCGCCAGCAGCACCGGACTAGCGGGGGGGCTGAGCACAGATACGCAGTATTTT

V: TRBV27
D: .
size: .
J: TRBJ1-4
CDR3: CASSSLQGPAEKLFF
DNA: TGTGCCAGCAGTTCCCTACAGGGCCCTGCGGAAAAACTGTTTTTT

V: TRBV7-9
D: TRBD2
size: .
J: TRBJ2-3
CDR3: CASSLRSGGFTDTQYF
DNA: TGTGCCAGCAGCTTACGAAGCGGGGGGTTCACAGATACGCAGTATTTT

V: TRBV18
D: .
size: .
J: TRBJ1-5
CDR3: CASSPTTSNQPQHF
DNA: TGTGCCAGCTCACCTACCACGAGCAATCAGCCCCAGCATTTT

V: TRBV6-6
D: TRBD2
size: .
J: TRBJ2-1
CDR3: CASSSSGGLPYNEQFF
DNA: TGTGCCAGCAGTTCGAGCGGGGGGTTACCCTACAATGAGCAGTTCTTC

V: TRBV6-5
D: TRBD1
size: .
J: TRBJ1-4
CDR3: CASSYSSGTAEKLFF
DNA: TGTGCCAGCAGTTACTCGAGTGGGACAGCTGAAAAACTGTTTTTT

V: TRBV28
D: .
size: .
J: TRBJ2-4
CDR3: CASSLRDDQYF
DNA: TGTGCCAGCAGTTTGCGGGACGATCAGTACTTC

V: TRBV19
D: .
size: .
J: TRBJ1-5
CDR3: CASSIRQGNQPQHF
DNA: TGTGCCAGTAGTATCCGACAGGGCAATCAGCCCCAGCATTTT

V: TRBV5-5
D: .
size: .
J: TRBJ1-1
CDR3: CASRPRSRADTEAFF
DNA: TGTGCCAGCAGACCGAGGAGCAGGGCAGACACTGAAGCTTTCTTT

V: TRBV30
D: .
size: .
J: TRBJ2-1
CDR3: CAWSGVSEQFF
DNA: TGTGCCTGGAGTGGTGTTAGTGAGCAGTTCTTC

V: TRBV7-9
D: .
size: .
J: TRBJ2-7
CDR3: CASSLEADAWGEQYF
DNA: TGTGCCAGCAGCTTAGAGGCGGACGCCTGGGGAGAGCAGTACTTC

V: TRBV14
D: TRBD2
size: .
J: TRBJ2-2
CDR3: CASSPRLAANTGELFF
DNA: TGTGCCAGCAGCCCGCGACTAGCGGCGAACACCGGGGAGCTGTTTTTT

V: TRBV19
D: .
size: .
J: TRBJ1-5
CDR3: CASSLPENSNQPQHF
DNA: TGTGCCAGTAGTCTTCCGGAGAATAGCAATCAGCCCCAGCATTTT

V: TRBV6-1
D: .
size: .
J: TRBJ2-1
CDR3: CASSERQASYNEQFF
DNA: TGTGCCAGCAGTGAAAGGCAGGCCTCCTACAATGAGCAGTTCTTC

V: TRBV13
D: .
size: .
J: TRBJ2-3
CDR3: CASSLLSPDTQYF
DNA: TGTGCCAGCAGCCTACTCAGCCCCGATACGCAGTATTTT

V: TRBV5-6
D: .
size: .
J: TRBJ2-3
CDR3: CASSLKGEVQYF
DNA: TGTGCCAGCAGCTTAAAGGGTGAGGTGCAGTATTTT

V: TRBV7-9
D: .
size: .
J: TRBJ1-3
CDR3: CASTIRVGAEPRNTIYF
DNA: TGTGCCAGCACTATTCGAGTGGGGGCAGAACCTAGGAACACCATATATTTT

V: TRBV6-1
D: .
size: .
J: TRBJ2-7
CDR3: CASSGIPGPLLLEQYF
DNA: TGTGCCAGCAGTGGTATACCGGGACCCCTCCTCCTCGAGCAGTACTTC

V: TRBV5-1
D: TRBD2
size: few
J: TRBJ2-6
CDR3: CASSSDPPGGTASGANVLTF
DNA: TGCGCCAGCAGCTCAGACCCCCCGGGGGGAACGGCGTCTGGGGCCAACGTCCTGACTTTC

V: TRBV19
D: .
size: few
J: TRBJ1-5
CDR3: CASSLWTANQPQHF
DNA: TGTGCCAGTAGTCTGTGGACAGCAAATCAGCCCCAGCATTTT

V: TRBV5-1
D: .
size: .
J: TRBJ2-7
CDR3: CASSLASGKTYEQYF
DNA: TGCGCCAGCAGCTTGGCCTCGGGAAAAACCTACGAGCAGTACTTC

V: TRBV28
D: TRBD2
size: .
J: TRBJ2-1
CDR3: CASSFRGLAGVSYNEQFF
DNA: TGTGCCAGCAGTTTCCGGGGACTAGCGGGAGTCTCCTACAATGAGCAGTTCTTC

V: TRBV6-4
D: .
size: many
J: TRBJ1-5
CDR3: CASSYGNQPQHF
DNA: TGTGCCAGCAGTTACGGCAATCAGCCCCAGCATTTT